This T cell receptor (beta chain) was recorded in a study of Ad26.COV2.S vaccination and SARS-CoV-2 variants. About the research overall: By the intramuscular route, Ad26.COV2.S was given once, or twice 56 days apart.

Sequencing used immunoSEQ multiplex PCR; TCRdb keeps in-frame clones, though not all of them. Here the sample spans 450,000 to 550,000 clones, nearly 90% being singletons. Treatment defined: around 19 received Ad26.COV2.S at low or high dose, single or two shots; 5 received placebo; per-sample allocation not given. Material that was analyzed had been drawn on day 63 after the first vaccine or placebo injection. An 18-55-year-old adult in Boston served as donor. Trimming cost V 5 bases and J 9 bases; bases outside gene matches: 10. Looked up from germline, CDR1 is SEHNR and CDR2 is FQNEAQ (reference sequence). The CDR3 spans 15 residues.

This TCR derives from a person aged 18 to 59 who received the Ad26.COV2.S COVID-19 vaccine or a placebo. This chain connects TRBV7-9 to TRBJ2-2, with 9 bases fitting TRBD1. This specimen was peripheral blood, taken in a trial of Ad26.COV2.S vaccine versus placebo. This chain's CDR3 is CASSTGTGFSRELFF. The CDR3 bases are TGTGCCAGCAGCACCGGGACAGGGTTCTCTCGGGAGCTGTTTTTT.